These T cell receptor beta chains were read from a single sample in a study of OX40 agonist ivuxolimab in advanced cancers. Profiling relied on immunoSEQ multiplex PCR, and the TCRdb table lists in-frame clones only, not all of them. The data show roughly 74,000 clones, with around 94% seen just once and approximately 20% held by the top ten. The sample in question was CD4+ or CD8+ T cells sorted from blood, obtained in a trial of the OX40 agonist ivuxolimab. These receptors were obtained from an adult with an advanced solid tumor such as melanoma, head and neck, liver or kidney cancer. Both conserved end residues are part of each CDR3. Each record gives: clone size, V gene, J gene, D gene, CDR3 DNA, CDR3 protein. A D gene is named only where the DNA matches it firmly. Expanded clones are given a class, and other clones once, few, many or no size at all.

-	TRBV15	TRBJ1-5	-	TGTGCCACCAGCAGAGGGGGACAATCCAATCAGCCCCAGCATTTT	CATSRGGQSNQPQHF
-	TRBV4-1	TRBJ1-2	TRBD1	TGCGCCAGCAGCCACCCGGGACAGACCTATGGCTACACCTTC	CASSHPGQTYGYTF
few	TRBV27	TRBJ1-5	-	TGTGCCAGCAGTCCACTGGGGGCGGGACAGCCCCAGCATTTT	CASSPLGAGQPQHF
-	TRBV27	TRBJ1-5	-	TGTGCCAGCAGCTCCCGGCGGGAGGTCAATCAGCCCCAGCATTTT	CASSSRREVNQPQHF
-	TRBV11-2	TRBJ2-1	-	TGTGCCAGCAGCCCTGCAAGCACAGGGTTAAACAATGAGCAGTTCTTC	CASSPASTGLNNEQFF
few	TRBV4-1	TRBJ1-5	-	TGCGCCAGCAGCCAAGTGGGGCACGGTCAGCCCCAGCATTTT	CASSQVGHGQPQHF
-	TRBV5-1	TRBJ2-7	-	TGCGCCAGCGGGCAAGGGGGGCGCTACGAGCAGTACTTC	CASGQGGRYEQYF
-	TRBV6-5	TRBJ1-5	TRBD1	TGTGCCAGCAGTTTATCGGACAGGGGGAATCAGCCCCAGCATTTT	CASSLSDRGNQPQHF
-	TRBV5-4	TRBJ2-7	-	TGCGCCAGCAGCCCCGCGACAGGAACCTACGAGCAGTACTTC	CASSPATGTYEQYF
once	TRBV27	TRBJ1-2	-	TGTGCCAGCGCTGATTTGATTGAGGGCGGCTACACCTTC	CASADLIEGGYTF
-	TRBV6-5	TRBJ2-7	-	TGTGCCAGCAGTTACTCTACAGGTTCCACCTACGAGCAGTACTTC	CASSYSTGSTYEQYF
-	TRBV4-1	TRBJ2-7	TRBD2	TGCGCCAGCAGCCCAGGTCGGGGGGTCGCCTACGAGCAGTACTTC	CASSPGRGVAYEQYF
-	TRBV10-3	TRBJ2-7	TRBD1	TGTGCCAGGAACCGGGACAGCCTTGAGTACGAGCAGTACTTC	CARNRDSLEYEQYF
-	TRBV19	TRBJ1-1	-	TGTGCCAGTAGTATAATTCCCACAGTGTGGAACACTGAAGCTTTCTTT	CASSIIPTVWNTEAFF
-	TRBV7-7	TRBJ2-1	-	TGTGCTAGCAGCTTAACCCAGAACGGAAACAATGAGCAGTTCTTC	CASSLTQNGNNEQFF
-	TRBV7-2	TRBJ2-7	TRBD2	TGTGCCAGCAGCTTAAGCCTAGCGGGAGGAGTGTACGAGCAGTACTTC	CASSLSLAGGVYEQYF
-	TRBV5-6	TRBJ1-1	-	TGTGCCAGCAGCTTGAGATACACTGAAGCTTTCTTT	CASSLRYTEAFF
-	TRBV9	TRBJ2-5	-	TGTGCCAGCAGCGCCCGAGGTGAGGGGGATGGAGAGACCCAGTACTTC	CASSARGEGDGETQYF
-	TRBV5-5	TRBJ2-7	TRBD2	TGTGCCAGCAGCTCAGGGGGAGGGACTAGCGGATCTACCTACGAGCAGTACTTC	CASSSGGGTSGSTYEQYF
-	TRBV7-9	TRBJ1-6	-	TGTGCCAGCAGCCCGCGACTAAATTCACCCCTCCACTTT	CASSPRLNSPLHF
-	TRBV7-2	TRBJ1-2	-	TGTGCCAGCAGCCCCGCGGACAATCTTGGCTACACCTTC	CASSPADNLGYTF
-	TRBV27	TRBJ1-1	-	TGTGCCAGCAGTTTATCGGGGGCGAAAGCTTTCTTT	CASSLSGAKAFF
-	TRBV19	TRBJ2-7	TRBD1	TGTGCCAGTAGTACGGGACAGGGGGCCTACGAGCAGTACTTC	CASSTGQGAYEQYF
-	TRBV4-3	TRBJ1-2	-	TGCGCCAGCAGCCAAGGGGGGGAGGGGTATGGCTACACCTTC	CASSQGGEGYGYTF
-	TRBV20-1	TRBJ1-2	-	TGCAGTGCCCCCTCCGGCCCCAGCTACACCTTC	CSAPSGPSYTF
-	TRBV7-9	TRBJ1-4	-	TGTGCCAGTCTCAGGGGTGCTAATGAAAAACTGTTTTTT	CASLRGANEKLFF
-	TRBV11-3	TRBJ2-7	-	TGTGCCAGCAGCTCGGGGACCGCGGACGAGCAGTACTTC	CASSSGTADEQYF
once	TRBV4-2	TRBJ2-1	-	TGTGCCAGCAGCCTTGAAGGGACTTCCTACAATGAGCAGTTCTTC	CASSLEGTSYNEQFF
once	TRBV4-3	TRBJ2-7	-	TGCGCCAGCAGCCAAGACCAGGGGTCCTACGAGCAGTACTTC	CASSQDQGSYEQYF
-	TRBV11-3	TRBJ2-1	-	TGTGCCAGCAGCTTAGGGGGTGAGCAGTTCTTC	CASSLGGEQFF
-	TRBV29-1	TRBJ1-1	TRBD1	TGCAGCTCACTAAGTCCGGGACAGGGGAACACTGAAGCTTTCTTT	CSSLSPGQGNTEAFF
once	TRBV27	TRBJ2-7	-	TGTGCCAGCAGCTTATCGGGAGCTTTGTACTTC	CASSLSGALYF
few	TRBV29-1	TRBJ2-7	TRBD1	TGCAGCGTCGAGGACAGGGTTAGGTACGAGCAGTACTTC	CSVEDRVRYEQYF
once	TRBV27	TRBJ2-7	TRBD2	TGTGCCAGCAGTTCCCCATTGGCGGGAGTAGGGCACGAGCAGTACTTC	CASSSPLAGVGHEQYF
-	TRBV5-6	TRBJ2-5	-	TGTGCCAGCAGCTTGGCCCAGCGAGCCCAGTACTTC	CASSLAQRAQYF
-	TRBV5-6	TRBJ2-7	-	TGTGCCAGCAGCTTGGGAGTTTACGAGCAGTACTTC	CASSLGVYEQYF
-	TRBV4-3	TRBJ2-3	-	TGCGCCAGCAGCCAAGAGGAAGACATAGGCACAGATACGCAGTATTTT	CASSQEEDIGTDTQYF
-	TRBV4-3	TRBJ1-1	-	TGCGCCAGCAGCCGAAGTCTCCCCACTGAAGCTTTCTTT	CASSRSLPTEAFF
-	TRBV29-1	TRBJ2-1	-	TGCAGTTCCAGGGGTGATGAGCAGTTCTTC	CSSRGDEQFF
-	TRBV5-8	TRBJ1-3	-	TGTGCCAGCAGCTTGATCCGGGGTGGTACGGGAAACACCATATATTTT	CASSLIRGGTGNTIYF
-	TRBV19	TRBJ1-1	-	TGTGCCAGTAGTTCCACTTCGAACACTGAAGCTTTCTTT	CASSSTSNTEAFF
once	TRBV11-3	TRBJ2-1	-	TGTGCCAGCAGCCCCCAGGGGAATGAGCAGTTCTTC	CASSPQGNEQFF
-	TRBV19	TRBJ2-1	TRBD2	TGTGCCAGTAGTAGGGACCGCGGGGGAAGCTCCTACAATGAGCAGTTCTTC	CASSRDRGGSSYNEQFF
-	TRBV2	TRBJ2-6	-	TGTGCCACCCAGGACTCACCTGGGGCCAACGTCCTGACTTTC	CATQDSPGANVLTF
few	TRBV4-2	TRBJ2-1	TRBD1	TGTGCCAGCAGCCTGGGACAGGGGGCATTGAATGAGCAGTTCTTC	CASSLGQGALNEQFF
-	TRBV13	TRBJ2-1	TRBD1	TGTGCCAGCAGGGCCCCGACAGGGGCTGAGAATGAGCAGTTCTTC	CASRAPTGAENEQFF
once	TRBV7-9	TRBJ2-1	-	TGTGCCAGCAGCTTAGCCGGGCAGGGTCAGTTCTTC	CASSLAGQGQFF
-	TRBV4-3	TRBJ2-2	TRBD2	TGCGCCAGCAGCCAAGATCGGGCGGGAGGTGGCGGGGAGCTGTTTTTT	CASSQDRAGGGGELFF